This TCR beta chain comes out of a study of T cells after yellow fever vaccination. Notes on the study in general: A weaker but faster secondary response was observed, peaking on day 5 versus 15.

A process of 5'RACE template switching, which added a universal primer site and UMIs, was used to make TCR cDNA. TCRdb reanalysed the 5' RACE reads using MiXCR and keeps one entry per CDR3 protein. The sample has 90,000 to 150,000 distinct CDR3 sequences; 7.2% are singletons. This clonotype was detected ten times or more. The antigen is not known. Germline loops: CDR1 SGHRS, CDR2 YFSETQ. V dropped 4 bases and J dropped 0 bases, with 12 bases sitting between them. This CDR3 contains 15 residues. V and J are TRBV5-1 and TRBJ2-3; D possibly corresponds to TRBD1 (6 bases). Here the sequenced sample was CD4+ T cells sorted from PBMCs, taken about 49 days after the first yellow fever vaccination. The sequence came from a man aged 18 to 29 who received the YFV17D yellow fever vaccine. CDR3 bases: TGCGCCAGCAGCCTTCAGGGGCCTAGCACAGATACGCAGTATTTT. Residues: CASSLQGPSTDTQYF.